Sequencing of this TCR beta chain was carried out in a study of T cells in Graves' hyperthyroidism and ophthalmopathy. The wider study: The initial diagnosis was the point when peripheral blood was collected, ahead of any treatment.

This clonotype was seen more than once but under ten times. Diagnostic decisions used clinical symptoms, serum thyroxine and TRAb, thyroid ultrasound and orbital computed tomography. Trimming removed 0 bases from V and 4 bases from J, with 7 bases in between. The CDR3 consists of 14 residues. Germline loops: CDR1 SGHNT, CDR2 YYREEE (reference sequence). Authors of the study amplified TCR beta CDR3 regions from RNA transcripts. RT-PCR in the first round (using the HTBI primer set) targeted the TCR CDR3. TCRdb reprocessed the multiplex PCR reads with MiXCR, giving one entry per CDR3 protein. The sample has more than 500,000 distinct CDR3 sequences, about a sixth seen once.

The receptor's source is a woman aged 25-40 years with Graves' hyperthyroidism. The rearrangement links TRBV5-4 to TRBJ1-4; TRBD1 is a possible D gene (5 bases). Sequencing input: blood. CDR3 coding DNA: TGTGCCAGCAGCTTGGGGGGGGTTAATGAAAAACTGTTTTTT. This sequence encodes CASSLGGVNEKLFF.